The T cell receptor beta chain described here comes from a study of shared clonotypes between healthy human individuals. The CDR3 extends over 15 amino acids. V lost 5 bases and J 1 base, leaving 16 bases between the germline ends. Germline V gene lookup returns CDR1 SGHDT and CDR2 YYEEEE. About this clone: No antigen is known for it.

Study-wide results and caveats: Rarefaction demonstrated incomplete sorted-subset sequencing despite large depth. Larger estimated richness was generally seen in naive subsets than in memory subsets. In contrast to clonotypes shared by all four donors, non-shared clonotypes had lower generation probabilities.

The sorted-subset replicate PCRs were given 150 to 250 ng DNA, which is 30,000 or so T cell genomes. Profiling relied on immunoSEQ multiplex PCR, and the TCRdb table lists in-frame clones only, not all of them. The sample holds some 2,400,000 clones; roughly 95% are singletons and the top ten take about 0.13%. The sequence derives from a man in his late teens or twenties in good health. The sequenced sample consisted of naive CD4+ T cells sorted from blood. Noted subset: CD45RA+ positively selected. J is TRBJ2-7 and V is TRBV5-6; D perhaps matches TRBD2 (7 bases). The DNA for the CDR3 is TGTGCCAGCAGGGCAACAGGGAGGGGGTCCTACGAGCAGTACTTC. It yields the protein CASRATGRGSYEQYF.